These T cell receptor beta chains were read from a single sample in a study of T-cell reconstitution after alpha-beta-depleted transplantation in children. TCRdb re-called the PCR reads with MiXCR, one entry per CDR3 protein. The sample shows under 60,000 distinct CDR3 sequences, approximately 6.1% of them seen only once. This specimen consisted of PBMCs, mostly from graft donor cells, obtained 60 days after TCRalphabeta/CD19-depleted stem cell transplant. The source is a female patient aged 2-10 years who had a stem cell transplant for aplastic anemia, so the T cells may come from the graft donor. The CDR3 runs from the conserved cysteine through the conserved F or W. The D gene is left open where the match is weak. Not every row has a clone size; where given, it reads once, few, many or a size class.

D gene	V gene	clone size	J gene	CDR3 protein	CDR3 DNA
TRBD1	TRBV6-2/TRBV6-3	NA	TRBJ1-5	CASTRTGGNQPQHF	TGTGCCAGCACTCGGACAGGGGGCAATCAGCCCCAGCATTTT
NA	TRBV18	many	TRBJ2-7	CASSNQGGTRVYEQYF	TGTGCCAGCTCTAACCAGGGGGGAACAAGGGTCTACGAGCAGTACTTC
NA	TRBV9	NA	TRBJ1-1	CASFLKGGGHLMNTEAFF	TGTGCCAGCTTTCTCAAGGGCGGGGGACACCTCATGAACACTGAAGCTTTCTTT
TRBD1	TRBV7-8	many	TRBJ1-1	CASSIGQGASDTEAFF	TGTGCCAGCAGCATCGGACAGGGGGCGTCGGACACTGAAGCTTTCTTT
NA	TRBV10-3	many	TRBJ2-7	CAISPGTVYEQYF	TGTGCCATCAGCCCCGGGACTGTCTACGAGCAGTACTTC
NA	TRBV6-2/TRBV6-3	many	TRBJ2-5	CASRIDLSQTQYF	TGTGCCAGCAGGATCGATCTATCCCAGACCCAGTACTTC
NA	TRBV10-3	many	TRBJ2-7	CATSQEGLWGEQYF	TGTGCCACTTCACAGGAGGGCCTTTGGGGCGAGCAGTACTTC
TRBD1	TRBV5-4	many	TRBJ2-5	CASSRTGVETQYF	TGTGCCAGCAGTCGGACAGGGGTCGAGACCCAGTACTTC
NA	TRBV2	many	TRBJ2-7	CASLPSTSPVYEQYF	TGTGCCAGCCTGCCCTCAACTAGCCCCGTATACGAGCAGTACTTC
NA	TRBV20-1	many	TRBJ2-7	CSATGSYEQYF	TGCAGTGCTACCGGCTCCTACGAGCAGTACTTC
NA	TRBV28	many	TRBJ1-6	CASSFGRSSYNSPLHF	TGTGCCAGCAGTTTCGGCAGAAGCTCCTATAATTCACCCCTCCACTTT
NA	TRBV2	NA	TRBJ1-2	CASSRTGTNVEGYTF	TGTGCCAGCAGCAGAACCGGGACAAACGTAGAAGGCTACACCTTC
NA	TRBV20-1	many	TRBJ2-1	CSARDSGGVNEQFF	TGCAGTGCTAGAGACTCCGGAGGGGTGAATGAGCAGTTCTTC
TRBD1	TRBV20-1	few	TRBJ1-6	CSADDRGSSYNSPLHF	TGCAGTGCGGACGACAGGGGTAGCTCCTATAATTCACCCCTCCACTTT
TRBD1	TRBV6-4	many	TRBJ1-1	CASSAGTGGTEAFF	TGTGCCAGCAGTGCCGGGACAGGGGGCACTGAAGCTTTCTTT
TRBD2	TRBV12-3/TRBV12-4	many	TRBJ2-3	CASSFRSGRPAGDTQYF	TGTGCCAGCAGTTTTCGCAGCGGGAGGCCCGCTGGGGATACGCAGTATTTT
NA	TRBV24-1	NA	TRBJ2-1	CATSDLGGGDYNEQFF	TGTGCCACCAGTGATTTAGGAGGGGGCGACTACAATGAGCAGTTCTTC
TRBD1	TRBV7-3	many	TRBJ2-7	CASSPTGGYEQYF	TGTGCCAGCAGCCCGACAGGGGGCTACGAGCAGTACTTC
NA	TRBV7-9	medium-sized	TRBJ1-1	CASSLLPRTEAFF	TGTGCCAGCAGCTTACTTCCTCGGACTGAAGCTTTCTTT
NA	TRBV6-5	many	TRBJ2-7	CASSYGGGTGSSHEQYF	TGTGCCAGCAGTTACGGGGGGGGTACAGGGAGTTCCCACGAGCAGTACTTC
NA	TRBV24-1	many	TRBJ1-5	CATQTAGQPQHF	TGTGCCACCCAGACTGCGGGGCAGCCCCAGCATTTT
NA	TRBV4-3	many	TRBJ2-3	CASSQTAGPYTDTQYF	TGCGCCAGCAGCCAAACAGCGGGCCCCTACACAGATACGCAGTATTTT
TRBD1	TRBV7-2	many	TRBJ2-3	CASSTRQGILDTQYF	TGTGCCAGCAGCACGAGACAGGGGATTCTAGATACGCAGTATTTT
NA	TRBV20-1	many	TRBJ1-1	CSAPGRLNTEAFF	TGCAGTGCTCCGGGACGGCTGAACACTGAAGCTTTCTTT